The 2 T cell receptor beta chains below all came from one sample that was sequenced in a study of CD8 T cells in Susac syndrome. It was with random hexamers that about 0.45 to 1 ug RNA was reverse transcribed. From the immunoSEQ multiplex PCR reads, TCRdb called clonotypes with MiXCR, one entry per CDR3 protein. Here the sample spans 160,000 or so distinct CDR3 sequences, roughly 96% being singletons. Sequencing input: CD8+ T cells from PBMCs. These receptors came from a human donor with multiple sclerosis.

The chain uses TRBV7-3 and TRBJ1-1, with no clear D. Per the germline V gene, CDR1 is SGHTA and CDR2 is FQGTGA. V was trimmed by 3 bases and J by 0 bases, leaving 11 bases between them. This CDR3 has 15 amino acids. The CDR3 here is CASSFLRRMNTEAFF. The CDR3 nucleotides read TGTGCCAGCAGCTTTCTCCGGAGAATGAACACTGAAGCTTTCTTT.

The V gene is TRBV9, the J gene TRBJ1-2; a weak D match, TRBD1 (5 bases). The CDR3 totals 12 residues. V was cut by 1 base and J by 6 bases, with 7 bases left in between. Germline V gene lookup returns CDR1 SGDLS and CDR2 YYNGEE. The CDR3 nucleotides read TGTGCCAGCAGCGTAAGGGACCATGGCTACACCTTC. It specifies CASSVRDHGYTF.